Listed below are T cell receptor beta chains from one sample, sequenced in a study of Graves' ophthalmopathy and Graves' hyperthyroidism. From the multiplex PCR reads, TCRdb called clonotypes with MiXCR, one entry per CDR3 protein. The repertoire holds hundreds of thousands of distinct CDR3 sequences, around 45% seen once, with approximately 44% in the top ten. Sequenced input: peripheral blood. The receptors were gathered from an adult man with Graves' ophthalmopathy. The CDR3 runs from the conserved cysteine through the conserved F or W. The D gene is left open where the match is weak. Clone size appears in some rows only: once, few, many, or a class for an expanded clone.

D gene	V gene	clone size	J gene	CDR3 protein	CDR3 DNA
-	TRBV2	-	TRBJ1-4	CASSESSDSVSLRLRSGLFF	TGTGCCAGCAGTGAAAGTTCTGACAGCGTCTCCCTGCGACTTCGGTCGGGACTGTTTTTT
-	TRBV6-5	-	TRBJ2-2	CASSYGGTVGELFF	TGTGCCAGCAGTTACGGGGGGACGGTCGGGGAGCTGTTTTTT
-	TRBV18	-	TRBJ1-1	CASSPGITEAFF	TGTGCCAGCTCACCTGGGATCACTGAAGCTTTCTTT
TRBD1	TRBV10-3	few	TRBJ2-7	CAISTRTGGLREQYF	TGTGCCATCAGTACTAGGACAGGGGGACTCCGGGAGCAGTACTTC
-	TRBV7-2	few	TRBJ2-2	CAGGAGHANTGELFF	TGTGCCGGAGGGGCGGGACATGCGAACACCGGGGAGCTGTTTTTT
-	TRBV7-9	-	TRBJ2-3	CASSLGVGGLADTQYF	TGTGCCAGCAGCTTAGGAGTGGGGGGGCTGGCAGATACGCAGTATTTT
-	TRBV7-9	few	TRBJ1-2	CASSLRGTEVGYTF	TGTGCCAGCAGCTTAAGGGGTACGGAGGTTGGCTACACCTTC
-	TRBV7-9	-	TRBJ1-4	CASSNSNGGREKLFF	TGTGCCAGCAGCAACAGCAACGGGGGACGCGAAAAACTGTTTTTT
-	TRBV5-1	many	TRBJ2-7	CASSSSYEQYF	TGTGCCAGCAGCTCCTCCTACGAGCAGTACTTC
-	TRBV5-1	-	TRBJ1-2	CASSLEGQGSGHTF	TGCGCCAGCAGCTTGGAAGGGCAAGGAAGTGGCCACACCTTC
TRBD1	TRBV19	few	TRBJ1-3	CASSTGGSRTGNTIYF	TGTGCCAGCTCGACAGGGGGATCGCGAACTGGAAACACCATATATTTT
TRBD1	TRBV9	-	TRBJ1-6	CASSRDRGMNNSPLHF	TGTGCCAGCAGCCGAGACAGGGGGATGAATAATTCACCCCTCCACTTT
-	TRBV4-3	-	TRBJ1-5	CASSPGWRQPQHF	TGCGCCAGCAGCCCCGGGTGGCGTCAGCCCCAGCATTTT
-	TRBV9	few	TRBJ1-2	CASSARGESDGYGYTF	TGTGCCAGCAGCGCCCGAGGGGAGTCGGATGGCTATGGCTACACCTTC
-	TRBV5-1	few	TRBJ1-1	CASSLGLGNTEAFF	TGCGCCAGCAGCTTGGGGCTTGGGAACACTGAAGCTTTCTTT
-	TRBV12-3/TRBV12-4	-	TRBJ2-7	CASSFRSGGEQYF	TGTGCCAGCAGTTTTAGGAGCGGAGGCGAGCAGTACTTC
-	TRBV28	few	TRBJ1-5	CASKGTDNQPQHF	TGTGCCAGCAAGGGAACGGACAATCAGCCCCAGCATTTT
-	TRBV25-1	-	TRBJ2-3	CASSGEDTITDTQYF	TGTGCCAGCAGTGGAGAGGACACGATCACAGATACGCAGTATTTT
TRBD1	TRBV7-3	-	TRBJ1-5	CASSSPDRDDQPQHF	TGTGCCAGCAGCTCCCCGGACAGGGACGATCAGCCCCAGCATTTT
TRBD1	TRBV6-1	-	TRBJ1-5	CASSSPRQGGHQPQHF	TGTGCCAGCAGTTCCCCTCGACAGGGGGGACATCAGCCCCAGCATTTT
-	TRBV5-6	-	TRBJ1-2	CASSIPLGQGGGYTF	TGTGCCAGCAGCATCCCTCTAGGGCAGGGAGGAGGCTACACCTTC
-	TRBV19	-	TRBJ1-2	CASSTVYGQLANYGYTF	TGTGCCAGTAGTACGGTTTACGGACAGTTAGCTAACTATGGCTACACCTTC
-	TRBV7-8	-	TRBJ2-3	CASSLTLRASTDTQYF	TGTGCCAGCAGCTTGACCCTCAGGGCCAGCACAGATACGCAGTATTTT
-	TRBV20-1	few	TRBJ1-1	CSAPQGNTEAFF	TGCAGTGCTCCTCAGGGGAACACTGAAGCTTTCTTT
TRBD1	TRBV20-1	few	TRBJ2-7	CSARDEGQGRGYEQYF	TGCAGTGCTAGAGACGAGGGACAGGGACGGGGTTACGAGCAGTACTTC
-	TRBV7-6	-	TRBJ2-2	CASSFDRSENTGELFF	TGTGCCAGCAGCTTCGACCGGTCGGAGAACACCGGGGAGCTGTTTTTT
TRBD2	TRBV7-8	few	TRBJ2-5	CASSSLAGGPETQYF	TGTGCCAGCAGCTCACTAGCGGGAGGGCCGGAGACCCAGTACTTC
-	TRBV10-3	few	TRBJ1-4	CAISRTGGATNEKLFF	TGTGCCATCAGTCGAACAGGAGGAGCAACTAATGAAAAACTGTTTTTT
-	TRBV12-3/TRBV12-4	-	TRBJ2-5	CASTSIQETQYF	TGTGCCAGCACCTCGATTCAAGAGACCCAGTACTTC
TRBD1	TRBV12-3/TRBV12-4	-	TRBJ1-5	CASSDRGREGNQPQHF	TGTGCCAGCAGTGACAGGGGGCGAGAAGGCAATCAGCCCCAGCATTTT
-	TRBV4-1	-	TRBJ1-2	CASSQGSTHYGYTF	TGCGCCAGCAGCCAAGGGTCAACTCACTATGGCTACACCTTC
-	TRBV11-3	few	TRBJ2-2	CASSLYGAGELFF	TGTGCCAGCAGCTTATATGGAGCCGGGGAGCTGTTTTTT
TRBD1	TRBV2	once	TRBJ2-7	CASLLDRVSYEQYF	TGTGCCAGTCTACTAGACAGGGTCTCCTACGAGCAGTACTTC
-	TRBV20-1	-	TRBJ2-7	CSARTPIYEQYF	TGCAGTGCCCGGACACCTATCTACGAGCAGTACTTC
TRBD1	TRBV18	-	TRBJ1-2	CASSPTVAGGLGYTF	TGTGCCAGCTCACCGACAGTGGCAGGGGGACTTGGCTACACCTTC
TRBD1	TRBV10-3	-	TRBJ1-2	CASRRTGLIRNYGYTF	TGTGCCAGCAGGAGGACAGGGTTAATTAGGAACTATGGCTACACCTTC
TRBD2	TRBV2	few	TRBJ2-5	CASSASGRASETQYF	TGTGCCAGCAGTGCGAGCGGGAGGGCCTCAGAGACCCAGTACTTC
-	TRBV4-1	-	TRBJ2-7	CASSQPKTGRYEQYF	TGCGCCAGCAGCCAACCCAAGACAGGCCGCTACGAGCAGTACTTC
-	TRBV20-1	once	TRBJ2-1	CSAMDFYNEQFF	TGCAGTGCTATGGACTTCTACAATGAGCAGTTCTTC
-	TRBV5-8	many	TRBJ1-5	CASSLEGYGQPQHF	TGTGCCAGCAGCTTGGAAGGGTATGGACAGCCCCAGCATTTT
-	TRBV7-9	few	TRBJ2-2	CASSYGAGELFF	TGTGCCAGCAGCTACGGGGCTGGGGAGCTGTTTTTT
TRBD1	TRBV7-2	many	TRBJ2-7	CASSPTVGQGYEQYF	TGTGCCAGCAGCCCCACGGTGGGACAGGGCTACGAGCAGTACTTC
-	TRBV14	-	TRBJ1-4	CASSATATSTNEKLFF	TGTGCCAGCAGCGCGACAGCTACTTCAACTAATGAAAAACTGTTTTTT
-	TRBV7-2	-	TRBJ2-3	CASSLSVGRTDTQYF	TGTGCCAGCAGCTTAAGCGTGGGTAGGACAGATACGCAGTATTTT
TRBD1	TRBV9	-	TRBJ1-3	CASSPRQGSGNTIYF	TGTGCCAGCAGCCCCAGACAGGGATCTGGAAACACCATATATTTT
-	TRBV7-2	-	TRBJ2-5	CASSLAGPSRGHQETQYF	TGTGCCAGCAGCTTAGCGGGACCCAGCCGGGGGCATCAAGAGACCCAGTACTTC
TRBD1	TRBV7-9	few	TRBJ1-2	CASSLTGGSDYGYTF	TGTGCCAGCAGCCTAACAGGGGGCTCTGACTATGGCTACACCTTC